Here is one T cell receptor beta chain with its context. These data originate in a study of shared clonotypes between healthy human individuals. Deep-level assay runs were performed. Libraries were prepared by immunoSEQ multiplex PCR; TCRdb keeps only in-frame clonotypes and omits some of them. The sample has about half a million clones, 65% to 85% seen once. The CDR3 extends over 17 amino acids. Between the trimmed V and J ends, which lost 1 base and 0 bases, there was a span of 10 bases. The germline gives CDR1 LGHNA, CDR2 YSLEER. The chain couples TRBV4-3 to TRBJ1-6; D may be TRBD1 (5 bases). Sequenced: PBMCs. This TCR was sampled from a middle-aged woman in good health. Some clones in this sample may be carry-over from other donors' samples. The CDR3 DNA sequence: TGCGCCAGCAGCCAAGGGGGGGTGGCCTCCTATAATTCACCCCTCCACTTT. This codes for CASSQGGVASYNSPLHF.